The 6 T cell receptor beta chains below were found in one sample sequenced in a study of shared clonotypes between healthy human individuals. Produced via immunoSEQ multiplex PCR; TCRdb's table is partial and in-frame only. The table shows 1,400,000 or so clones, with approximately 98.5% occurring only once. Sequencing was carried out using naive CD4+ T cells sorted from blood. Described subset: CD45RA+ positively selected. These receptors were collected from a young man in good health.

The chain is built from TRBV11-2 and TRBJ2-2; 13 bases are a match to TRBD2. CDR1 SGHAT and CDR2 FQNNGV come from the germline V gene. The CDR3 is 17 amino acids. V lost 5 bases, J lost 3 bases, and 6 bases stayed unmatched. This CDR3 reads CASSTRTSGSYTGELFF. The CDR3 nucleotides are TGTGCCAGCAGCACCCGGACTAGCGGGAGTTACACCGGGGAGCTGTTTTTT.

In its sample, this clone was seen once. The J gene is TRBJ2-4, the V gene TRBV2; 10 nucleotides match TRBD2. CDR3 length: 13 amino acids. CDR1 is SNHLY and CDR2 is FYNNEI in the germline V gene. Losses at the gene ends were 7 bases for V and 4 bases for J; bases not matched to a gene: 1. CDR3 nucleotide sequence: TGTGCCAGCATAGCGGGAGGAAAAAACATTCAGTACTTC. Translated: CASIAGGKNIQYF.

This chain uses TRBV29-1 with TRBJ1-2, with TRBD1 as a possible D gene (6 bases). The CDR3 consists of 11 residues. Per the germline V gene, CDR1 is SQVTM and CDR2 is ANQGSEA. Trimming took 7 bases from V and 4 from J, leaving 10 bases between them. In DNA, the CDR3 is TGCAGCGCTCAGGGGTCCTATGGCTACACCTTC. Its protein is CSAQGSYGYTF.

The chain has TRBV5-8 and TRBJ2-7; TRBD2 might be the D (5 bases). The V gene lost 5 bases and the J gene lost 3 bases, with 9 bases spanning the gap. Per the germline V gene, CDR1 is SGHTS and CDR2 is YDEGEE. This CDR3 has 12 residues. CDR3: CASRDWIYEQYF. CDR3 DNA sequence: TGTGCCAGCAGGGACTGGATCTACGAGCAGTACTTC.

The genes are TRBV11-3 and TRBJ2-7; the match to TRBD2 covers 13 bases. Per the germline V gene, CDR1 is SGHNT and CDR2 is YENEEA. The V gene end was trimmed by 5 bases and the J gene end by 3 bases; junction bases not matched to a gene: 1. The CDR3 is 14 amino acids. This CDR3 reads CASSRTSGSYEQYF. The CDR3 DNA is TGTGCCAGCAGCAGGACTAGCGGGAGCTACGAGCAGTACTTC.

The rearrangement uses TRBV28 and TRBJ1-5, with 9 bases aligning to TRBD1. The CDR3 runs 16 residues. CDR1 is MDHEN, CDR2 SYDVKM, per germline. V was pared by 6 bases and J by 2 bases, with 8 bases of the junction left unmatched. CDR3 region: CASSPRGQGGNQPQHF. CDR3 DNA sequence: TGTGCCAGCAGCCCCAGGGGACAGGGTGGCAATCAGCCCCAGCATTTT.